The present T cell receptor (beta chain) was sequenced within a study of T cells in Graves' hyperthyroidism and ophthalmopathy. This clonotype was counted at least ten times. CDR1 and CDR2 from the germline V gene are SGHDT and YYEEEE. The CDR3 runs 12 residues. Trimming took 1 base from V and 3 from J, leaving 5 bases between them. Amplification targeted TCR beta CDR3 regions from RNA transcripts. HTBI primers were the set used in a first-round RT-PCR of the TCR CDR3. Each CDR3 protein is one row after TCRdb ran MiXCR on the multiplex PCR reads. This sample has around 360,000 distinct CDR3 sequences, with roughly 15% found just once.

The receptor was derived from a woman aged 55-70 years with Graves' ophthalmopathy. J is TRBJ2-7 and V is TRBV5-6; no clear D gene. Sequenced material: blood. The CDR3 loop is CASSLSYYEQYF. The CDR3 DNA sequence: TGTGCCAGCAGCTTGTCTTACTACGAGCAGTACTTC.